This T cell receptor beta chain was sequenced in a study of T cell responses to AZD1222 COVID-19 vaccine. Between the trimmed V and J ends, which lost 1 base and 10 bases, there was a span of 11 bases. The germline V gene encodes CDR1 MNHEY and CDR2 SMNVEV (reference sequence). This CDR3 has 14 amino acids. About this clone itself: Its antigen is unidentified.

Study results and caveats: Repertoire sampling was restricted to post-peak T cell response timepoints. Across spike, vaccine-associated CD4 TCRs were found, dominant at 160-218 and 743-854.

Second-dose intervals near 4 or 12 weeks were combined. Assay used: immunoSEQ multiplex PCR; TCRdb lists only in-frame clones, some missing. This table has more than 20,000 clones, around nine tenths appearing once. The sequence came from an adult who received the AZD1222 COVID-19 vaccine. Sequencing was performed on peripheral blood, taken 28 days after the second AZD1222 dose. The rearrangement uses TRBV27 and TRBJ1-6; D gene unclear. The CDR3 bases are TGTGCCAGCAGTTTATTTAGGGAGGAATCACCCCTCCACTTT. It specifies CASSLFREESPLHF.